This TCR beta chain was sequenced for a study of blood T cell repertoires in COVID-19. Study in general: Sources were T cells, B-cell-depleted T cells, or PBMCs; the material itself was cDNA or gDNA.

Trimming removed 1 base from V and 7 bases from J, with 8 bases in between. The germline CDR1 and CDR2 sequences are LNHNV and YYDKDF (reference sequence). This CDR3 has 14 amino acids. Original data processing: Nucleated cell counts were estimated from reference gene primer amplification. The assay was immunoSEQ multiplex PCR, and TCRdb's table has in-frame clones only and misses some. The V and J calls and clone size are taken from that table; D and trimming were inferred from the DNA. The data contain some 140,000 clones, around 82% of them singletons. This sequence originates from a man aged 60 to 69 with COVID-19, enrolled during active disease. The sample was peripheral blood. The chain uses TRBV15 and TRBJ1-6, with D possibly matching TRBD1 (6 bases). CDR3 coding DNA: TGTGCCACCAGCAGAGGGACAGAAAATTCACCCCTCCACTTT. It is translated as CATSRGTENSPLHF.